This T cell receptor beta chain stems from a study of blood T cells in healthy people across ages (dated by TCRdb to between 2014 and 2017). Study-level background: In model experiments, template switching captured roughly one uniquely barcoded TCR beta cDNA molecule for every two T cells. The study measured age-related changes in TCR beta repertoire diversity using deep sequencing normalized with unique cDNA molecular identifiers. The donors were split into four age groups: young (average around 16 years), middle-aged (around 37), aged (62) and long-lived (approximately 80). To avoid experimental bias, donors of different ages were spread randomly across the sequencing lanes. The study analyzed two additional independent replicas of 1 million unique cDNA reads from the same blood draw for two donors, one aged 18 to 30 and one aged 80 or older. The study at large found these results: Estimates of total diversity based on one million sequenced T cells were considered lower bounds and underestimates. Observed TCR beta diversity per million T cells fell roughly linearly with age, and a significant reduction was already apparent by age about 36. Compared with the aged group, more naive CD4+ T cells, fewer expanded clones and increased TCR diversity were shown by the long-lived group, suggesting age selection. There was a strong correlation between observed TCR beta diversity and the percentage of naive T cells measured by flow cytometry. Bulk unsorted PBMC profiling prevented conclusive comparison of naive and antigen-experienced compartments. The CMV infection status of donors was not known, potentially confounding age-related changes in expanded clonotypes.

Comment on this clonotype: The clone's antigen remains unknown. Per-base qualities were not stored, and no clone one base away is much larger.

The library relied on 5' RACE. The sequencing machine was an Illumina HiSeq 2500. A second PCR of about 7 to 12 cycles was run with a J-beta primer mix and a sample-barcoded 5' primer. A unique molecular identifier was introduced onto each TCR beta cDNA molecule by a template-switch 5' adaptor carrying 12 random nucleotides. Each sample yielded at least 3 million CDR3-containing paired-end reads. First-strand cDNA was synthesized from all RNA with the Mint cDNA synthesis kit, primed by a TRBC-specific oligonucleotide. Following uracil-DNA glycosylase treatment, a first 18-cycle PCR with universal primers M1SS and BC2_uni_R was performed on all cDNA. The authors' pipeline ran thus. For normalization, 1 million high-quality reads, each with a distinct molecular identifier, were randomly selected from each sample. Instead of being binned into consensus sequences, reads that shared molecular identifiers were thrown out. CDR3 identification, clonotype clustering and error correction used MiTCR with a Q25 quality threshold and the strictest error-elimination algorithm. A nonparametric unseen species model using Euler transformation provided a lower-bound estimate of total TCR beta diversity. The public sequencing data were trimmed at Q25 with fastp and processed into clonotypes with MiXCR by TCRdb, which kept only in-frame beta chains. Entries that share a CDR3 protein sequence are merged under the most common genes and DNA. TCRdb, not the authors, supplied the V and J calls. The sample includes roughly 1,300,000 distinct CDR3 sequences, with 55% to 75% observed a single time. The ten largest clones represent over 6.5% of the sample.

Donors were approximately 42 systemically healthy Caucasian individuals from Russia aged roughly 6 to 95 years. Roughly 10 milliliters of peripheral blood were drawn from each donor into EDTA-treated Vacutainer tubes. Ficoll-Paque density-gradient centrifugation was used to isolate PBMCs, with at least 7 million obtained per sample. Total RNA was extracted from PBMCs with Trizol reagent, with at least 6 micrograms obtained per sample. For every donor, flow cytometry on a PBMC aliquot measured the percentage of naive CD45RAhigh/CD27high T cells. The sequenced sample consisted of blood. The TCR was taken from a man younger than 35 in good health.

The DNA is TGTGCTAGTGGTTTGGTACTCGCGGGAGGTAATGAGCAGTTCTTC. It translates to CASGLVLAGGNEQFF. The chain employs TRBV12-5 and TRBJ2-1, with 8 junctional bases fitting TRBD2. There are 15 amino acids in the CDR3, from cysteine to phenylalanine inclusive. Only CDR3 DNA remains: 45 bases, in frame from the first base. The germline V gene sets CDR1 to LGHNT and CDR2 to FRNRAP. Trimming takes 0 bases off V and 7 bases off J; junction bases not matched to a gene: 5.